This TCR beta chain stems from a study of blood T cell repertoires in COVID-19. This clone came up a few times. Germline values: CDR1 SGHTA, CDR2 FQGTGA. V was shortened by 1 base and J by 6 bases, with 10 bases between the two germline ends. This CDR3 comprises 13 residues. Per the original methods: The authors estimated nucleated cell counts from reference gene primer amplification. The repertoire was sequenced with immunoSEQ multiplex PCR; TCRdb's copy has only in-frame clones and lacks some. V, J and clone size derive from that table, while D and trimming were established from the DNA sequence. The table includes 70,000 to 95,000 clones, roughly 89% detected once.

This sequence was found in a woman older than 75 with active COVID-19. The V gene is TRBV7-3, the J gene TRBJ2-7, with TRBD2 as a possible D gene (5 bases). Sequencing used peripheral blood. The CDR3 bases are TGTGCCAGCAGCTTAAGACGGGGTGGCGAGCAGTACTTC. Residues: CASSLRRGGEQYF.